The next 21 T cell receptor beta chains were all read from a single sample in a study of T-cell memory formation after mild COVID-19. TCRdb re-called the 5' RACE reads with MiXCR, one entry per CDR3 protein. The sample comprises fewer than 250,000 distinct CDR3 sequences, about 17% of which are singletons, and 2.4% rests with the top ten. The sequencing input was PBMCs or a T cell subset sorted from them (not recorded which). These receptors all come from an adult woman who had mild COVID-19 (a few samples of this study predate the infection). Cell type and time point are not known.

The chain uses TRBV5-1 and TRBJ2-1; 10 nucleotides match TRBD2. The junction had 16 bases not matched to a gene; V was cut back by 0 bases and J by 10 bases. Germline V gene lookup returns CDR1 SGHRS and CDR2 YFSETQ. The CDR3 consists of 18 residues. CDR3 protein: CASSLESPGTSVTQEQFF. In DNA form, the CDR3 reads TGCGCCAGCAGCTTGGAAAGTCCAGGGACTAGCGTTACACAGGAGCAGTTCTTC.

This chain links TRBV4-3 with TRBJ1-2, with D possibly being TRBD1 (5 bases). V lost 1 base and J lost 4, with 13 bases in between. Germline V CDR1 and CDR2: LGHNA, YSLEER. The CDR3 extends over 15 amino acids. The CDR3 coding sequence is TGCGCCAGCAGCCAAGTTCTAGGGGTGATCTATGGCTACACCTTC. Translating it yields CASSQVLGVIYGYTF.

V and J are TRBV4-1 and TRBJ1-1, with D tentatively TRBD1 (5 bases). Germline assignment: CDR1 MGHRA and CDR2 YSYEKL. V lost 4 bases and J lost 2, with 17 bases in between. The CDR3 spans 16 residues. CDR3 region: CASSRLPQTVNTEAFF. CDR3 coding DNA: TGCGCCAGCAGCCGCCTCCCCCAGACAGTAAACACTGAAGCTTTCTTT.

V is TRBV18 and J is TRBJ2-7, with D tentatively TRBD1 or TRBD2 (7 bases each). This CDR3 spans 13 amino acids. V shed 8 bases and J shed 3 bases, with 14 bases lying between them. CDR1 and CDR2 from the germline V gene are KGHSH and LQKENI. As DNA, the CDR3 is TGTGCCAGCCGTCCAGGGGGGGTCTACGAGCAGTACTTC. Its translation is CASRPGGVYEQYF.

This rearrangement joins TRBV6-1 to TRBJ2-1, with 13 bases matching TRBD2. The CDR3 covers 15 residues. Germline CDR1 is MNHNS and CDR2 is SASEGT. V was clipped by 5 bases and J by 8 bases; unmatched bases: 6. The CDR3, as DNA: TGTGCCAGCAGTCAAACTAGCGGGGGGGCCCATGAGCAGTTCTTC. This sequence encodes CASSQTSGGAHEQFF.

In nucleotides, the CDR3 is TGTGCCAGCAGTTCGACAGGGGAAGGAAGCTATGGCTACACCTTC. Protein: CASSSTGEGSYGYTF. This sequence joins TRBV6-5 and TRBJ1-2, with 8 positions matching TRBD1. J was trimmed by 4 bases and V by 4 bases; bases with no gene match: 8. The germline V gene encodes CDR1 MNHEY and CDR2 SVGAGI. The CDR3 is 15 residues long.

DNA for the CDR3: TGTGCCAGCAGCGCCACCCTGGGCGAGCAGTTCTTC. Its protein product is CASSATLGEQFF. The V call is TRBV7-3, the J call TRBJ2-1; D uncertain. Trimming cost V 5 bases and J 10 bases, with 12 bases left between them. From germline, CDR1 is SGHTA and CDR2 FQGTGA. The CDR3 sequence is 12 residues long.

This clonotype was picked up a small number of times. The rearrangement uses TRBV20-1 and TRBJ1-5; D perhaps matches TRBD1 (5 bases). Trimming removed 4 bases from V and 4 bases from J, with 11 bases in between. Germline lookup yields CDR1 DFQATT and CDR2 SNEGSKA (reference sequence). This CDR3 contains 13 residues. The CDR3 reads CSATSTVNQPQHF. Written as DNA, the CDR3 is TGCAGTGCTACCTCGACAGTAAATCAGCCCCAGCATTTT.

J is TRBJ1-1 and V is TRBV4-1; 7 nucleotides align to TRBD1. This CDR3 region has 12 residues. The germline CDR1 and CDR2 sequences are MGHRA and YSYEKL. With V trimmed by 6 bases and J by 6 bases, 4 bases remained unmatched. CDR3 coding DNA: TGCGCCAGCAGACAGGGGAATTCTGAAGCTTTCTTT. Amino acids: CASRQGNSEAFF.

This chain connects TRBV7-2 to TRBJ2-3; a possible D gene is TRBD1 (6 bases). Germline CDR1 reads SGHTA; CDR2 reads FQGNSA. The ends were cut back, 8 bases at V and 2 bases at J, with 14 bases in the middle. CDR3 length: 14 amino acids. CDR3: CASSLDSFTDTQYF. The CDR3 DNA follows: TGTGCCAGCTCCCTGGACAGTTTCACAGATACGCAGTATTTT.

This clonotype showed up just a few times. This CDR3 is CASSPSMRSPNNYGYTF. CDR3 sequence (DNA): TGTGCCAGCAGCCCTTCGATGAGGAGTCCAAATAACTATGGCTACACCTTC. The rearrangement joins TRBV21-1 to TRBJ1-2. TRBV21-1 is termed a pseudogene. This CDR3 has 17 amino acids.

Only a few counts were recorded for this clonotype. V gene TRBV25-1 combines with J gene TRBJ2-4, with D unresolved. Germline CDR1 reads MGHDK; CDR2 reads SYGVNS. The CDR3 length is 16 residues. Trimming shortened V by 2 bases and J by 0 bases, and 11 bases separated the two germline ends. Written as DNA, the CDR3 is TGTGCCAGCAGTGAAGGGCAGGAACTAGCCAAAAACATTCAGTACTTC. Protein product: CASSEGQELAKNIQYF.

In this sample, this clonotype turned up a few times. The chain has TRBV2 and TRBJ2-1; D unclear. V lost 4 bases, J lost 8 bases, and 15 bases lay in between. Germline CDR1 and CDR2: SNHLY and FYNNEI. The CDR3 extends over 14 amino acids. The CDR3 sequence: CASSGAIPRDEQFF. The CDR3 DNA sequence: TGTGCCAGCAGTGGGGCTATTCCTAGGGATGAGCAGTTCTTC.

This clonotype came up a few times. The chain carries TRBV5-1 and TRBJ2-7; 7 positions agree with TRBD1. Germline V gene lookup returns CDR1 SGHRS and CDR2 YFSETQ. The V and J ends lost 0 bases and 2 bases, in that order; junction bases with no gene match: 2. This CDR3 has 14 residues. DNA of the CDR3: TGCGCCAGCAGCTTGGGGGACAGAACCTACGAGCAGTACTTC. Protein: CASSLGDRTYEQYF.

In its sample, this clonotype was seen a few times. The chain carries TRBV7-9 and TRBJ2-3, with 10 bases identical to TRBD2. The ends lost 5 bases at V and 0 bases at J; junction bases unmatched: 14. CDR3 length: 19 amino acids. Germline assignment: CDR1 SEHNR and CDR2 FQNEAQ (reference sequence). The CDR3 nucleotides are TGTGCCAGCAGCCCCCTCACAGCGGGAGGGCCCCGTAGCACAGATACGCAGTATTTT. It translates to CASSPLTAGGPRSTDTQYF.

The CDR3 DNA follows: TGTGCCAGTAGTATAGCCCTGACAGGGCAAGTGAGCTACGAGCAGTACTTC. Translated: CASSIALTGQVSYEQYF. The V call is TRBV19, the J call TRBJ2-7; TRBD1 matches 7 bases. Looked up from germline, CDR1 is LNHDA and CDR2 is SQIVND (reference sequence). The V gene end was trimmed by 1 base and the J gene end by 3 bases; junction bases not matched to a gene: 12. The CDR3 totals 17 residues.

V gene TRBV7-2 combines with J gene TRBJ2-1; D uncertain. Germline V CDR1 and CDR2: SGHTA, FQGNSA. This CDR3 is 13 amino acids long. The V gene lost 4 bases and the J gene lost 5 bases, with 9 bases spanning the gap. This CDR3 is CASSSTYDNEQFF. CDR3 bases: TGTGCCAGCAGCTCGACTTACGACAATGAGCAGTTCTTC.

V gene TRBV6-2 or TRBV6-3 combines with J gene TRBJ2-1, with TRBD2 matching 9 bases. Germline V gives CDR1 MNHEY, CDR2 SVGEGT. The J segment lost 10 bases and the V segment lost 6 bases, leaving 10 bases of the junction unmatched. This CDR3 spans 14 amino acids. CDR3 in DNA: TGTGCCAGCAGAGGTAGCGGGAGAGGGGAGGAGCAGTTCTTC. Its protein is CASRGSGRGEEQFF.

The chain couples TRBV6-5 to TRBJ2-5; 7 bases match TRBD2. The V gene end was trimmed by 7 bases and the J gene end by 5 bases; junction bases not matched to a gene: 13. Germline CDR1 and CDR2: MNHEY and SVGAGI. The CDR3 has 15 residues. The CDR3 DNA sequence: TGTGCCAGCAAGTCCGCTGTCGGGGAGGGGGAGACCCAGTACTTC. It translates to CASKSAVGEGETQYF.

This clonotype was detected only a few times. The chain uses TRBV9 and TRBJ2-5; the D gene is possibly TRBD2 (5 bases). V was shortened by 0 bases and J by 5 bases, with 23 bases between the two germline ends. The CDR3 runs 18 residues. Germline loops: CDR1 SGDLS, CDR2 YYNGEE. The CDR3 sequence: CASSVGNWTLHSRETQYF. The CDR3 DNA follows: TGTGCCAGCAGCGTAGGGAACTGGACTTTGCACTCGAGGGAGACCCAGTACTTC.

The chain uses TRBV7-2 and TRBJ1-1, with D possibly TRBD1 on 5 matching bases. The CDR3 runs 15 residues. CDR1 is SGHTA and CDR2 is FQGNSA in the germline V gene. With 3 bases removed from V and 3 bases from J, the gap between germline ends came to 14 bases. CDR3: CASSFEGRWDTEAFF. Here the CDR3 DNA reads TGTGCCAGCAGCTTTGAGGGGCGGTGGGACACTGAAGCTTTCTTT.